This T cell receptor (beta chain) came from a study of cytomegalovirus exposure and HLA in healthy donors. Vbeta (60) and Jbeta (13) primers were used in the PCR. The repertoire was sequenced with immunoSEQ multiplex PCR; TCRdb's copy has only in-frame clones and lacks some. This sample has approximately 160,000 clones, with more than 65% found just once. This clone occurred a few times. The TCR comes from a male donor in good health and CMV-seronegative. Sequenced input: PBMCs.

This CDR3 is CASSASGNQPQHF. Here the CDR3 DNA reads TGTGCCAGTAGTGCGTCTGGCAATCAGCCCCAGCATTTT. V and J are TRBV19 and TRBJ1-5; D unclear. Germline V gene data show CDR1 as LNHDA and CDR2 as SQIVND (reference sequence). The ends were cut back, 5 bases at V and 2 bases at J, with 7 bases in the middle. The CDR3 spans 13 residues.